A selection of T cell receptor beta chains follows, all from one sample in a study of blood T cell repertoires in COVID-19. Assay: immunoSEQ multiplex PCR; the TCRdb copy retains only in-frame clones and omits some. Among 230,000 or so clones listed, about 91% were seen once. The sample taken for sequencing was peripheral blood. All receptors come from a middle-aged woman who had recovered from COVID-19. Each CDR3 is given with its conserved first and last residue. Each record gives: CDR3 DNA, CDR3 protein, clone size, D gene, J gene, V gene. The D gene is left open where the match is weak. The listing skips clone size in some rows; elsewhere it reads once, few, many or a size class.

TGTGCCAGCAGTCTGGCGGGGTGGCTGTTTTTT,CASSLAGWLFF,.,.,TRBJ1-4,TRBV6-6
TGTGCCAGCAGTTTCCCATCTACAGGCTCTGGGGCCAACGTCCTGACTTTC,CASSFPSTGSGANVLTF,.,.,TRBJ2-6,TRBV28
TGTGCTAGTGGTTTGGTTCCGATATTACCTTCCCTGGGCGGCTACACCTTC,CASGLVPILPSLGGYTF,.,.,TRBJ1-2,TRBV12-5
TGCGCCAGCAGCTTGGTTTCTAGCGGGGGCCGGTACAATGAGCAGTTCTTC,CASSLVSSGGRYNEQFF,.,TRBD2,TRBJ2-1,TRBV5-1
TGTGCCAGCAGCCAACCGGGACAGGGAACCGAGCAGTACTTC,CASSQPGQGTEQYF,.,TRBD1,TRBJ2-7,TRBV4-2
TGTGCCAGCAGCTTTATTCCGGGACTAGCGGCCCCCCGGGCTGAGCAGTTCTTC,CASSFIPGLAAPRAEQFF,.,TRBD2,TRBJ2-1,TRBV7-6
TGCGCCAGCAGCTTGGTCAGCACTGAAGCTTTCTTT,CASSLVSTEAFF,.,.,TRBJ1-1,TRBV5-1
TGTGCCAGCAGTTTCGGGACAGGGATACAAGAGACCCAGTACTTC,CASSFGTGIQETQYF,.,TRBD1,TRBJ2-5,TRBV28
TGTGCCACCTATTTAGCAACTAATGAAAAACTGTTTTTT,CATYLATNEKLFF,few,.,TRBJ1-4,TRBV28
TGTGCCAGCAGTGAACAGGACAATGAGCAGTTCTTC,CASSEQDNEQFF,.,.,TRBJ2-1,TRBV2
TGTGCCAGCAGTTCCCACTCCCCCGAGACCCAGTACTTC,CASSSHSPETQYF,once,.,TRBJ2-5,TRBV27
TGTGCCAGCAGTGGAGGCGTTTGGGACAGTAACTATGGCTACACCTTC,CASSGGVWDSNYGYTF,.,TRBD1,TRBJ1-2,TRBV2
TGTGCCTGGAGTGGGACAGGGTTCAATCAGCCCCAGCATTTT,CAWSGTGFNQPQHF,.,TRBD1,TRBJ1-5,TRBV30